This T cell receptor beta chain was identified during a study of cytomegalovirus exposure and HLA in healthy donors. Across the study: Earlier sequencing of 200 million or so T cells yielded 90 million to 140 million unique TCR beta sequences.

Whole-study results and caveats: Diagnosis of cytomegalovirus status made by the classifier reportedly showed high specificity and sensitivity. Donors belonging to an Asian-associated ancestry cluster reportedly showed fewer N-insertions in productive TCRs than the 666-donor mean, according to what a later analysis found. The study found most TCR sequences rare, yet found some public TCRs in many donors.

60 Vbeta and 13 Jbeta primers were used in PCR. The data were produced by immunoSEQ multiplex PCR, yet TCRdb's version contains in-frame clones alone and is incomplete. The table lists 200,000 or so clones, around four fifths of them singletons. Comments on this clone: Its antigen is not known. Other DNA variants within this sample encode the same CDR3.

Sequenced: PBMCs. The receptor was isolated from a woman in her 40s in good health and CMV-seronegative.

The CDR3 sequence: CASSLSGSSYNEQFF. CDR3 coding DNA: TGTGCCAGTAGCTTAAGCGGGAGCTCCTACAATGAGCAGTTCTTC. The chain has TRBV19 and TRBJ2-1, with 8 bases identical to TRBD2. The length of the CDR3 is 15 residues. J gave up 0 bases and V 6 bases, and 4 bases lay outside the gene matches. CDR1 and CDR2 from the germline V gene are LNHDA and SQIVND (reference sequence).